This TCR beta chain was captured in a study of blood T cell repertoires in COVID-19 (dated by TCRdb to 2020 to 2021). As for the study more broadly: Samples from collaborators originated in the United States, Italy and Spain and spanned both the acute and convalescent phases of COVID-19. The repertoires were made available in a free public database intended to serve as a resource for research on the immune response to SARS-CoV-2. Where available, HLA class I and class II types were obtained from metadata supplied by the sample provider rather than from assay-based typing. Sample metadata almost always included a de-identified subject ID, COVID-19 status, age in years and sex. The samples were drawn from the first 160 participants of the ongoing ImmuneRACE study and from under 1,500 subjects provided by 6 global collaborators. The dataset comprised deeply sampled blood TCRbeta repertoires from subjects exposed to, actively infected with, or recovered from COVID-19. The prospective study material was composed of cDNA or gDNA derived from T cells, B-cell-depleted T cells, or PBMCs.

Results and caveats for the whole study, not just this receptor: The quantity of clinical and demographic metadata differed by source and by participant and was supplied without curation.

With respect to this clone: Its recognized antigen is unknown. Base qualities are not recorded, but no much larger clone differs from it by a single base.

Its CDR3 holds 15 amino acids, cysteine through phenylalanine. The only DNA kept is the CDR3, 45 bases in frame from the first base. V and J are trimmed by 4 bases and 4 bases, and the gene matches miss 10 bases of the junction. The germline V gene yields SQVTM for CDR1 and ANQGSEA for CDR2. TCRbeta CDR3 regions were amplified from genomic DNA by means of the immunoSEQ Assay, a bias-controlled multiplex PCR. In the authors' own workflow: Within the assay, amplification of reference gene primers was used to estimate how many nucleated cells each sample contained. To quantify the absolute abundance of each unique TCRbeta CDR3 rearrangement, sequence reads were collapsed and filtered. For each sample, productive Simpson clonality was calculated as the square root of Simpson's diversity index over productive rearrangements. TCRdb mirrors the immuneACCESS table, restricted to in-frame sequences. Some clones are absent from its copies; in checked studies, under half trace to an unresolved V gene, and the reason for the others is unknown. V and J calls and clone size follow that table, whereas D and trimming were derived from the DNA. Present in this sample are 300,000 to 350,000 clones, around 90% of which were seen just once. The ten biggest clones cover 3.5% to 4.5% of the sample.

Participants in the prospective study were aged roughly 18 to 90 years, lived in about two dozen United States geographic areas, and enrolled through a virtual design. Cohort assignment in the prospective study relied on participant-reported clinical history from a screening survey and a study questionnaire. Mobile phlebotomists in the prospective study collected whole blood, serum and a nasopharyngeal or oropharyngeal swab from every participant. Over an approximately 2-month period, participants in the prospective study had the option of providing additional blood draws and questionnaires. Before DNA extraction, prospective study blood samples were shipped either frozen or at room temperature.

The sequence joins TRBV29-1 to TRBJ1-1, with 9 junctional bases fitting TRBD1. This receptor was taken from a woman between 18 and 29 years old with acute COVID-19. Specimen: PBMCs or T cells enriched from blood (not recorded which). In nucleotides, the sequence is TGCAGCGTTGGAAGGGGACAGGGATCGGGCACTGAAGCTTTCTTT. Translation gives CSVGRGQGSGTEAFF.